A single TCR beta chain is shown here with its context. The sample comes from a study of blood T cell repertoires in COVID-19. The overall study: Italy, Spain and the United States were the sources of the convalescent and acute COVID-19 samples. T cells, B-cell-depleted T cells, or PBMCs supplied cDNA or gDNA.

How the authors handled the data: Nucleated cell counts were estimated from reference gene primer amplification. TCRdb's copy holds only in-frame clones and misses some; the assay was immunoSEQ multiplex PCR. V and J calls and clone size are as listed in that table; D and trimming were resolved from the DNA. The sample has 160,000 or so clones, roughly 84% seen once. Germline lookup yields CDR1 SGHDT and CDR2 YYEEEE. This CDR3 is 11 amino acids long. V lost 9 bases to trimming and J lost 8 bases, with 12 bases between them. This receptor was taken from a man in his forties with acute or convalescent COVID-19. The chain joins TRBV5-6 to TRBJ1-3; D gene uncertain. The sequenced sample consisted of peripheral blood. The CDR3 spells CATKLRDTIYF. The CDR3 region has the DNA TGTGCCACCAAACTGAGGGACACCATATATTTT.